The source of this T cell receptor (beta chain) is a study of neurological immune-mediated disorders. Study-wide findings and caveats: Association of the multiple sclerosis repertoire cluster with clinical or MRI features was not observed for any feature. There were no CDR3 amino acid sequences shared by expanded clones across subjects, a result suggesting private repertoires in all groups. Repertoires from 18 of 34 multiple sclerosis patients grouped phylogenetically into a related-CDR3 cluster, suggesting a possible signature.

TCRdb reprocessed the 5' RACE reads with MiXCR, giving one entry per CDR3 protein. The sample holds about 33,000 distinct CDR3 sequences, roughly 1.6% seen once. The unsorted libraries were produced from 2 million PBMCs held at -80 C. CDR1 is SGHAT, CDR2 FQNNGV, per germline. Trimming cost V 5 bases and J 1 base; bases outside gene matches: 7. The CDR3 sequence is 15 residues long. This clonotype occurred many times. Its specificity is not known. Sequencing was performed on PBMCs. The TCR originated in a woman aged 25 to 45 with multiple sclerosis. This sequence joins TRBV11-2 and TRBJ1-1, with TRBD1 matching over 7 bases. The DNA for the CDR3 is TGTGCCAGCAGCCCTCGACAGGGCGGGAACACTGAAGCTTTCTTT. It encodes CASSPRQGGNTEAFF.